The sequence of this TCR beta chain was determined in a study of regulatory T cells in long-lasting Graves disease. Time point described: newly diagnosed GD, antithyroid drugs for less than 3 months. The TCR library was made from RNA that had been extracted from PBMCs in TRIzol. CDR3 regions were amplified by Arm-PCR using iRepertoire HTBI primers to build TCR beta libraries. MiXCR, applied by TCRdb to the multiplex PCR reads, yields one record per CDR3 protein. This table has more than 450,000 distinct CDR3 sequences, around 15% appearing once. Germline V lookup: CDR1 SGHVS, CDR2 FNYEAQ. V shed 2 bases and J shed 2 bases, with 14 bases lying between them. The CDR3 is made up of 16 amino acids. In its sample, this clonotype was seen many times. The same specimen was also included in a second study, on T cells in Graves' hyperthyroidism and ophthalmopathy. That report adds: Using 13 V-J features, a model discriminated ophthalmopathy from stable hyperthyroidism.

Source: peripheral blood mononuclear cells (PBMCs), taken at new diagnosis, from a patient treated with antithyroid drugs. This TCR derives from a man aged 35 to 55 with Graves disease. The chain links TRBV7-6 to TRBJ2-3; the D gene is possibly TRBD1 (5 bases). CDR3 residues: CASSLSLQAITDTQYF. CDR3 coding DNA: TGTGCCAGCAGCTTAAGTTTACAGGCAATCACAGATACGCAGTATTTT.